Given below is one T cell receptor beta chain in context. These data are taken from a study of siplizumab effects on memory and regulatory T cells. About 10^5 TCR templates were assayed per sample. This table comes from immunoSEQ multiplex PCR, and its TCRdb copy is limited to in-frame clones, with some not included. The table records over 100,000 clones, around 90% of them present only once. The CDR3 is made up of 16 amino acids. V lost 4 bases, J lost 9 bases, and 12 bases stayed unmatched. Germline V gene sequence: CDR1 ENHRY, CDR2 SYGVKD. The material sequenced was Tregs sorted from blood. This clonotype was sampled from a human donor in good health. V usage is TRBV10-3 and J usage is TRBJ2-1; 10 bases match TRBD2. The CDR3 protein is CAISGPTSGLGVEQFF. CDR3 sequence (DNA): TGTGCCATCAGTGGACCGACTAGCGGGTTGGGGGTTGAGCAGTTCTTC.